The 23 T cell receptor beta chains presented below share a single source sample, sequenced in a study of OX40 agonist ivuxolimab in advanced cancers. This table comes from immunoSEQ multiplex PCR, and its TCRdb copy is limited to in-frame clones, with some not included. The sample has about 71,000 clones, around 87% seen once; the top ten hold 0.85% to 1.4%. The sequencing here drew on CD4+ or CD8+ T cells sorted from blood, taken in a trial of the OX40 agonist ivuxolimab. The receptors were sampled from an adult with an advanced solid tumor such as melanoma, head and neck, liver or kidney cancer.

The chain links TRBV7-2 to TRBJ1-1; D is unclear. The CDR3 has 15 amino acids. Germline loops: CDR1 SGHTA, CDR2 FQGNSA. V was pared by 6 bases and J by 1 base, with 15 bases between. As DNA, the CDR3 is TGTGCCAGCAGTAACTCAAATGCGGGGAACACTGAAGCTTTCTTT. As protein: CASSNSNAGNTEAFF.

This clone was observed a few times. V is TRBV6-1 and J is TRBJ1-2; D unresolved. CDR3 length: 13 amino acids. The V and J ends lost 1 base and 3 bases respectively, with 6 bases between them. CDR1 is MNHNS, CDR2 SASEGT, per germline. The CDR3 nucleotides are TGTGCCAGCAGTGAAGGGATAGACTATGGCTACACCTTC. Translating it yields CASSEGIDYGYTF.

V gene TRBV6-5 combines with J gene TRBJ2-7; D ambiguous. This CDR3 has 12 amino acids. Trimming took off 5 bases at V and 5 bases at J, with 10 bases between the two ends. Germline V gene lookup returns CDR1 MNHEY and CDR2 SVGAGI. CDR3 nucleotides: TGTGCCAGCAGTGAGAGTTGGGACGAGCAGTACTTC. This sequence encodes CASSESWDEQYF.

The genes are TRBV5-1 and TRBJ1-1; the D is unclear. The germline gives CDR1 SGHRS, CDR2 YFSETQ. Trimming left V 1 base short and J 3 bases short, with 7 bases between. CDR3 length: 13 residues. The CDR3 loop reads CASSLLEDTEAFF. In DNA form, the CDR3 reads TGCGCCAGCAGCTTGCTTGAAGACACTGAAGCTTTCTTT.

This clone was detected only once. The rearrangement joins TRBV7-2 to TRBJ2-7; D unresolved. The V gene's germline CDR1 is SGHTA and CDR2 FQGNSA. The CDR3 runs 14 residues. The V and J ends lost 1 base and 2 bases respectively, with 9 bases between them. CDR3 coding DNA: TGTGCCAGCAGCTTAGTCTATCAGACCTACGAGCAGTACTTC. Translated, it gives CASSLVYQTYEQYF.

The rearrangement joins TRBV23-1 to TRBJ2-7, with D maybe TRBD1 (6 bases). TRBV23-1 is labeled an ORF, and its function is uncertain. The germline V and J ends were trimmed by 4 bases and 3 bases, with 19 bases remaining between them. The CDR3 is 16 amino acids. CDR3 DNA sequence: TGCGCCAGCAGTCCACCGGGACACGGCTTTGGCTACGAGCAGTACTTC. This gives the protein CASSPPGHGFGYEQYF.

The chain couples TRBV28 to TRBJ2-5; D uncertain. Germline-derived CDR1 and CDR2 are MDHEN and SYDVKM. The CDR3 extends over 13 amino acids. Trimming removed 6 bases from V and 1 base from J, with 9 bases in between. The CDR3 reads CASSRPTQETQYF. CDR3 DNA: TGTGCCAGCAGCCGCCCCACCCAAGAGACCCAGTACTTC.

The rearrangement links TRBV27 to TRBJ2-3; D not certain. V was pared by 7 bases and J by 5 bases, with 19 bases between. CDR3 length: 15 amino acids. Germline V gives CDR1 MNHEY, CDR2 SMNVEV (reference sequence). CDR3 protein: CASTPLGNPRDTQYF. DNA for the CDR3: TGTGCCAGCACCCCGTTGGGCAACCCGAGAGATACGCAGTATTTT.

The chain joins TRBV30 to TRBJ2-2; 10 bases align to TRBD1. After removal of 3 bases from V and 1 base from J, the junction contained 11 bases not matched to a gene. Germline CDR1 reads GTSNPN; CDR2 reads SVGIG (reference sequence). The CDR3 covers 18 residues. The DNA of the CDR3 is TGTGCCTGGAGCGTTCTTGACAGGGGGCTAAAGAACACCGGGGAGCTGTTTTTT. It translates to CAWSVLDRGLKNTGELFF. The full variable domain, rest sourced from reference TRBV30 and TRBJ2-2, is SQTIHQWPATLVQPVGSPLSLECTVEGTSNPNLYWYRQAAGRGLQLLFYSVGIGQISSEVPQNLSASRPQDRQFILSSKKLLLSDSGFYLCAWSVLDRGLKNTGELFFGEGSRLTVL.

This clone appeared a single time. The genes are TRBV7-3 and TRBJ2-1; TRBD2 is a possible D gene (7 bases). With 5 bases removed from V and 5 bases from J, the gap between germline ends came to 16 bases. There are 15 residues in the CDR3. The germline V gene has CDR1 SGHTA and CDR2 FQGTGA. CDR3 protein: CASSTGGGDHNEQFF. CDR3 DNA sequence: TGTGCCAGCAGCACCGGAGGGGGGGACCACAATGAGCAGTTCTTC.

The chain has TRBV27 and TRBJ2-5; TRBD2 matches at 9 bases. This CDR3 is built from 17 residues. Germline lookup yields CDR1 MNHEY and CDR2 SMNVEV (reference sequence). The trim removed 5 bases at V and 5 bases at J, leaving 15 bases unmatched. The CDR3 sequence: CASSPPSGVAGGETQYF. CDR3 nucleotide sequence: TGTGCCAGCAGTCCCCCCTCGGGCGTCGCGGGGGGGGAGACCCAGTACTTC.

The chain uses TRBV10-3 and TRBJ1-1; D is ambiguous. CDR1 is ENHRY, CDR2 SYGVKD, per germline. The CDR3 spans 14 residues. The V and J ends lost 3 bases and 4 bases respectively, with 12 bases between them. CDR3 nucleotides: TGTGCCATCAGTGATCCTCGGGGAAGCACTGAAGCTTTCTTT. Protein product: CAISDPRGSTEAFF.

This clone occurred a few times. The CDR3 DNA follows: TGTGCCAGCAGTCCGGGGGACTCTGGAAACACCATATATTTT. This encodes CASSPGDSGNTIYF. V is TRBV6-5 and J is TRBJ1-3, with D possibly being TRBD1 (5 bases). CDR1 and CDR2 (germline): MNHEY, SVGAGI. The V end lost 5 bases, the J end lost 0 bases, and 8 bases lay between the germline ends. This CDR3 has 14 residues.

This clone was observed a few times. The J gene is TRBJ1-1, the V gene TRBV30; the D gene is possibly TRBD1 (6 bases). Germline assignment: CDR1 GTSNPN and CDR2 SVGIG (reference sequence). V was pared by 7 bases and J by 2 bases, with 17 bases between. The CDR3 runs 14 residues. The DNA of the CDR3 is TGTGCCTCGGGAAGAGAGGGGGGTAACACTGAAGCTTTCTTT. Amino acids: CASGREGGNTEAFF.

V is TRBV6-6 and J is TRBJ1-2; TRBD1 aligns across 11 bases. Germline V gives CDR1 MNHNY, CDR2 SVGAGI (reference sequence). V shed 5 bases and J 6 bases; nucleotides not matched to a gene: 11. This CDR3 region has 16 residues. CDR3 residues: CASSNGQGAFTNGYTF. The CDR3 region has the DNA TGTGCCAGCAGTAACGGACAGGGGGCTTTCACAAATGGCTACACCTTC.

J is TRBJ2-1 and V is TRBV4-2, with 9 bases lining up with TRBD1. Unmatched junction bases numbered 4, after V lost 2 bases and J lost 8 bases. The length of the CDR3 is 14 residues. Germline-derived CDR1 and CDR2 are LGHNA and YNFKEQ. The CDR3 is CASSQLTGGYEQFF. The CDR3 bases are TGTGCCAGCAGCCAACTAACAGGGGGCTATGAGCAGTTCTTC.

The chain couples TRBV5-1 to TRBJ1-1, with D perhaps matching TRBD1 (5 bases). With 1 base removed from V and 3 bases from J, the gap between germline ends came to 13 bases. Germline V lookup: CDR1 SGHRS, CDR2 YFSETQ. This CDR3 is built from 15 residues. The CDR3 is CASSLLSGKDTEAFF. CDR3 DNA: TGCGCCAGCAGCTTGCTGTCAGGGAAAGACACTGAAGCTTTCTTT.

The rearrangement joins TRBV18 to TRBJ2-3, with unresolved D. The CDR3 is 14 amino acids. Germline V CDR1 and CDR2: KGHSH, LQKENI. V lost 1 base, J lost 2 bases, and 7 bases lay in between. The CDR3 is CASSPRTVTDTQYF. CDR3 nucleotide sequence: TGTGCCAGCTCACCACGGACCGTCACAGATACGCAGTATTTT. The complete variable domain, with remaining parts taken from reference TRBV18 and TRBJ2-3, reads NAGVMQNPRHLVRRRGQEARLRCSPMKGHSHVYWYRQLPEEGLKFMVYLQKENIIDESGMPKERFSAEFPKEGPSILRIQQVVRGDSAAYFCASSPRTVTDTQYFGPGTRLTVL.

V and J are TRBV4-2 and TRBJ1-5, with a tentative D call TRBD1 (6 bases). The CDR3 is 16 residues long. Germline CDR1 and CDR2: LGHNA and YNFKEQ. Trimming took 1 base from V and 2 from J, leaving 12 bases between them. As DNA, the CDR3 is TGTGCCAGCAGCCAAGTGGGGGGGCAGGGCAATCAGCCCCAGCATTTT. The encoded protein is CASSQVGGQGNQPQHF.

This clone has just a few counts. V is TRBV30 and J is TRBJ1-2, with D possibly being TRBD1 (6 bases). The ends were cut back, 2 bases at V and 6 bases at J, with 10 bases in the middle. The germline CDR1 and CDR2 sequences are GTSNPN and SVGIG (reference sequence). This CDR3 is built from 12 residues. The CDR3 nucleotides read TGTGCCTGGAGTTTTACAGGGCATGGCTACACCTTC. Its protein product is CAWSFTGHGYTF.

The V gene is TRBV2, the J gene TRBJ2-5, with 9 bases fitting TRBD2. This CDR3 comprises 14 residues. J gave up 3 bases and V 5 bases, and 4 bases lay outside the gene matches. CDR1 and CDR2 (germline): SNHLY, FYNNEI. The CDR3 region has the DNA TGTGCCAGCAGTCTGGGACTAGCAGAAGAGACCCAGTACTTC. Residues: CASSLGLAEETQYF.

In DNA form, the CDR3 reads TGTGCCAGCAGCTTTGGGGAGACCGGGGAGCTGTTTTTT. Protein sequence: CASSFGETGELFF. The J gene is TRBJ2-2, the V gene TRBV5-6, with a possible D match to TRBD2 (5 bases). Trimming cost V 2 bases and J 5 bases, with 7 bases left between them. The CDR3 is made up of 13 amino acids. Germline CDR1 SGHDT, CDR2 YYEEEE.

This chain links TRBV18 with TRBJ2-5; TRBD2 matches 8 bases. Germline-derived CDR1 and CDR2 are KGHSH and LQKENI. With V trimmed by 1 base and J by 5 bases, 6 bases remained unmatched. This CDR3 has 15 amino acids. CDR3 DNA: TGTGCCAGCTCACCACTACCTCCGGGGGGGGAGACCCAGTACTTC. Encoded protein: CASSPLPPGGETQYF.